This TCR beta chain was captured by sequencing in a study of blood T cell repertoires in COVID-19. Produced via immunoSEQ multiplex PCR; TCRdb's table is partial and in-frame only. The sample shows 200,000 to 250,000 clones, around 87% of them seen only once. Sequenced material: peripheral blood. The sequence derives from a woman aged 50 to 60 with COVID-19, enrolled during active disease.

CDR3 amino acids: CASSGVQGSEAFF. In DNA form, the CDR3 reads TGTGCCTCTTCAGGCGTACAGGGCTCTGAAGCTTTCTTT. The chain combines TRBV19 with TRBJ1-1, with D possibly being TRBD1 (6 bases). The CDR3 contains 13 residues. Per germline, CDR1 LNHDA and CDR2 SQIVND (reference sequence). V was trimmed by 11 bases and J by 6 bases, leaving 19 bases between them.